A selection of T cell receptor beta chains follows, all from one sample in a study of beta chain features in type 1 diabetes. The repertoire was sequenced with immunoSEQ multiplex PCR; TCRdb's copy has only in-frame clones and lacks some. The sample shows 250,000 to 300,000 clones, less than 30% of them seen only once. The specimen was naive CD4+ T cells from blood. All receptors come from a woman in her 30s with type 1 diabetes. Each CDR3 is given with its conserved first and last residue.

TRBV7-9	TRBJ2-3	CASSLGSAASTDTQYF
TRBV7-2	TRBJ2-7	CASSARDRWYEQYF
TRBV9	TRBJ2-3	CASRQGDTDTQYF
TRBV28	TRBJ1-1	CASSFYGGAHSEAFF
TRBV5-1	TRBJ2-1	CASSLGFSVAGVNEQFF
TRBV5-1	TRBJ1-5	CASRGSNNQPQHF
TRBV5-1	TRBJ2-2	CASSLTRLNTGELFF
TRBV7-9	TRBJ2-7	CASSLDLVQGAEQYF
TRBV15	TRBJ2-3	CATSRVALAGVPDTQYF
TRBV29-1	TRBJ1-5	CSVRTRDRNQPQHF
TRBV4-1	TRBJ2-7	CASSNRQGTPYEQYF
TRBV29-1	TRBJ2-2	CSVALDTGELFF
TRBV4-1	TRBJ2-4	CASSLGVRGRIKNIQYF
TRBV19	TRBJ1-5	CASSVTGSSQPQHF
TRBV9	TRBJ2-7	CASSPQESLPLPQYF
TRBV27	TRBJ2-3	CASSLKLAADTQYF
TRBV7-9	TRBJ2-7	CASSERPTESYEQYF
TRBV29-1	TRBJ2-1	CSVAPPAASGNYNEQFF
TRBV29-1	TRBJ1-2	CSVERGFEGYTF
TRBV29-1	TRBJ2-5	CSVEQGPETQYF
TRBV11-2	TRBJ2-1	CASSLVSGNNEQFF
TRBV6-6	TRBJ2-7	CASSSEGVAYEQYF
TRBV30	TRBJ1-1	CAWSVPNTGRTEAFF
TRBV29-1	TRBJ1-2	CSVGQVGGYTF
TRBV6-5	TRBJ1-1	CASRGTGLIETEAFF
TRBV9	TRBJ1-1	CASSVSYQGPGTEAFF
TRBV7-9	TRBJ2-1	CASSPPGGPYNEQFF
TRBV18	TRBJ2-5	CASTGEAETQYF
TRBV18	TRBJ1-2	CASSPGSDSYGYTF
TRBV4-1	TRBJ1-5	CASSQGQGGQPQHF
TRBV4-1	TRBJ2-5	CASSHRLAGDHKTQYF
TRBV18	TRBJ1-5	CASSNRQGNQPQHF
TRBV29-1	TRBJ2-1	CSGRGAASYNEQFF
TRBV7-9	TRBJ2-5	CASRKNTGAQETQYF
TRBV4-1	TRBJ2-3	CASSQIAGGITDTQYF
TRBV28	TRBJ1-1	CASCGGSMNTEAFF
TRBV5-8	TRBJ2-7	CASSLGGLEYEQYF
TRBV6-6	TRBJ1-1	CASTTRGSNTEAFF
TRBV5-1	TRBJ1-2	CASSLDSRWGYTF
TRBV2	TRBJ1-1	CASSEFGNTEAFF
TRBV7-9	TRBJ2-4	CASSLGKAGPLLKNIQYF
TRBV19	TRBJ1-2	CASSQFGRSYGYTF
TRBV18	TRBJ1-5	CASSPSGGQGQPQHF
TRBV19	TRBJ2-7	CASSSPPGEQYF
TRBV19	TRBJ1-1	CASQHSTTEAFF
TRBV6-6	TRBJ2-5	CASSWGPDGSETQYF
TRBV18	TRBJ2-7	CASSPLASGNEQYF
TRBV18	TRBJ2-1	CASSSTEDNEQFF
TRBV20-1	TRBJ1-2	CSAGRDYGYTF
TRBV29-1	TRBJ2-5	CSVPTTNQGETQYF
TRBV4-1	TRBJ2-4	CASSSLEAPLAKNIQYF
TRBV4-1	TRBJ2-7	CASSSPEGRVAEQYF
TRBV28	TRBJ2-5	CASSQVGLAQYF
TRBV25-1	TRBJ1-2	CASSEGATYGYTF
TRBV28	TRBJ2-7	CASSSPGQGSDEQYF
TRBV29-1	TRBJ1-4	CSVEGRGANEKLFF
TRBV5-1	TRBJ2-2	CASSLGERTGELFF
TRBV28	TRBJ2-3	CASSLYRGREWGTDTQYF
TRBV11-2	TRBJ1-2	CASSPGGGSGYTF